These 27 T cell receptor beta chains share one sample of origin, sequenced in a study of blood T cell repertoires in COVID-19. This table comes from immunoSEQ multiplex PCR, and its TCRdb copy is limited to in-frame clones, with some not included. The repertoire consists of 350,000 to 400,000 clones, with roughly 90% occurring once and the leading ten covering 0.9% to 1%. The source material was PBMCs or T cells enriched from blood (not recorded which). The receptor set was obtained from a woman aged 25 to 45 with acute COVID-19.

The rearrangement joins TRBV5-5 to TRBJ2-3; no definite D call. The CDR3 loop spans 16 amino acids. V lost 2 bases and J lost 3, with 16 bases in between. Germline CDR1 and CDR2: SGHKS and YYEKEE (reference sequence). The CDR3: CASSFRPSQVTDTQYF. The DNA of the CDR3 is TGTGCCAGCAGCTTCCGCCCAAGCCAAGTTACAGATACGCAGTATTTT.

The V gene is TRBV5-4, the J gene TRBJ2-1; 10 bases match TRBD1. Unmatched junction bases numbered 8, after V lost 0 bases and J lost 8 bases. Germline values: CDR1 SGHNT, CDR2 YYREEE (reference sequence). The CDR3 is 16 residues long. CDR3 bases: TGTGCCAGCAGCTTGGGCCCGGGACAGGGGTCGGATGAGCAGTTCTTC. This gives the protein CASSLGPGQGSDEQFF.

The chain joins TRBV24-1 to TRBJ2-3; D unresolved. The CDR3 covers 15 residues. V lost 2 bases to trimming and J lost 0 bases, with 8 bases between them. Germline CDR1 reads KGHDR; CDR2 reads SFDVKD. The CDR3 DNA is TGTGCCACCAGTGATTCCCCCGTAAGCACAGATACGCAGTATTTT. Its translation is CATSDSPVSTDTQYF.

This sequence joins TRBV6-6 and TRBJ2-2, with TRBD1 matching over 10 bases. The V and J ends lost 8 bases and 6 bases, in that order; junction bases with no gene match: 6. Germline-derived CDR1 and CDR2 are MNHNY and SVGAGI (reference sequence). The CDR3 has 14 amino acids. The CDR3: CASEGTGAPGELFF. CDR3 bases: TGTGCCAGCGAGGGGACAGGGGCGCCCGGGGAGCTGTTTTTT.

The rearrangement links TRBV10-2 to TRBJ1-2; 9 bases are a match to TRBD1. Trimming cost V 2 bases and J 7 bases; bases outside gene matches: 5. Germline CDR1 WSHSY, CDR2 SAAADI. The CDR3 length is 14 residues. The DNA for the CDR3 is TGCGCCAGCAGTGAGCACAGGGGGCAAGGTGGCTACACCTTC. It specifies CASSEHRGQGGYTF.

This sequence joins TRBV5-1 and TRBJ1-2; D is perhaps TRBD1 (5 bases). V was cut by 8 bases and J by 4 bases, with 9 bases left in between. CDR1 and CDR2 (germline): SGHRS, YFSETQ. This CDR3 spans 11 amino acids. Here the CDR3 DNA reads TGCGCCAGTGGGGCAACCTATGGCTACACCTTC. It codes for CASGATYGYTF.

This clone occurred once. This chain links TRBV7-2 with TRBJ1-2, with D uncertain. Trimming took off 5 bases at V and 10 bases at J, with 20 bases between the two ends. The CDR3 contains 14 residues. The germline V gene encodes CDR1 SGHTA and CDR2 FQGNSA. The CDR3 bases are TGTGCCAGCAGCCCTCCCGGGATTCCCCGGGTCTACACCTTC. It encodes CASSPPGIPRVYTF.

CDR3 loop: CASSYKVGGSDYNEQFF. Written as DNA, the CDR3 is TGCGCCAGCAGCTACAAGGTCGGGGGGTCAGACTACAATGAGCAGTTCTTC. This chain connects TRBV5-1 to TRBJ2-1, with TRBD2 matching 7 bases. V shed 3 bases, J shed 3 bases, and the junction held 12 bases outside the gene matches. The CDR3 covers 17 residues. Germline assignment: CDR1 SGHRS and CDR2 YFSETQ.

In DNA, the CDR3 is TGTGCCAGTAGTAGTCAGGGGTCCACTGAAGCTTTCTTT. Amino acid sequence: CASSSQGSTEAFF. J is TRBJ1-1 and V is TRBV19; D is possibly TRBD1 (6 bases). The germline V and J ends were trimmed by 4 bases and 4 bases, with 10 bases remaining between them. The CDR3 is 13 amino acids. Germline values: CDR1 LNHDA, CDR2 SQIVND (reference sequence).

The rearrangement links TRBV19 to TRBJ1-5, with D perhaps matching TRBD1 (6 bases). The CDR3 is 18 residues long. V was trimmed by 3 bases and J by 2 bases, leaving 20 bases between them. The germline CDR1 and CDR2 sequences are LNHDA and SQIVND (reference sequence). In DNA form, the CDR3 reads TGTGCCAGTAGTATCTTCCGGTCAGGGGTGAGCGGCAATCAGCCCCAGCATTTT. It codes for CASSIFRSGVSGNQPQHF.

J is TRBJ1-4 and V is TRBV6-1, with D possibly TRBD1 on 5 matching bases. The CDR3 is 14 residues long. The ends were cut back, 3 bases at V and 7 bases at J, with 12 bases in the middle. Germline CDR1 MNHNS, CDR2 SASEGT. The CDR3 loop is CASSDWGWGEKLFF. Written as DNA, the CDR3 is TGTGCCAGCAGTGATTGGGGCTGGGGTGAAAAACTGTTTTTT.

The CDR3 DNA reads TGTGCCAGCAGCCCTGGGACAGGGCAGGGCTACGAGCAGTACTTC. Translated, it gives CASSPGTGQGYEQYF. V and J are TRBV5-4 and TRBJ2-7, with 9 bases that match TRBD1. V was pared by 4 bases and J by 3 bases, with 8 bases of the junction left unmatched. There are 15 residues in the CDR3. Germline V lookup: CDR1 SGHNT, CDR2 YYREEE (reference sequence).

This rearrangement joins TRBV7-3 to TRBJ2-3; D is unclear. This CDR3 spans 15 amino acids. Trimming cost V 5 bases and J 1 base, with 13 bases left between them. Germline CDR1 and CDR2: SGHTA and FQGTGA. DNA of the CDR3: TGTGCCAGCAGCACCGGCGGTCGGGGCACAGATACGCAGTATTTT. Amino acid sequence: CASSTGGRGTDTQYF.

The chain employs TRBV29-1 and TRBJ1-2; 8 bases align to TRBD1. J was trimmed by 1 base and V by 5 bases; bases with no gene match: 6. CDR3 length: 14 amino acids. Per germline, CDR1 SQVTM and CDR2 ANQGSEA. In DNA, the CDR3 is TGCAGCGTTCCCGGGACAGGTAGTAACTATGGCTACACCTTC. Encoded protein: CSVPGTGSNYGYTF.

Notes on this clone: At the DNA level, this CDR3 is encoded by other sequences in the same sample as well. J is TRBJ2-3 and V is TRBV11-2, with a tentative D call TRBD2 (5 bases). The CDR3 spans 15 residues. The germline V and J ends were trimmed by 1 base and 1 base, with 9 bases remaining between them. Germline V gene lookup returns CDR1 SGHAT and CDR2 FQNNGV. This CDR3 reads CASSLGGRGTDTQYF. CDR3 DNA: TGTGCCAGCAGCTTAGGAGGGCGCGGCACAGATACGCAGTATTTT.

The V call is TRBV6-1, the J call TRBJ1-2; possible D gene TRBD1, 5 bases. CDR3 length: 15 residues. Trimming left V 1 base short and J 3 bases short, with 12 bases between. CDR1 is MNHNS, CDR2 SASEGT, per germline. The CDR3 bases are TGTGCCAGCAGTGAAGGCCTCGGGGGGGACTATGGCTACACCTTC. Translating it yields CASSEGLGGDYGYTF.

V usage is TRBV7-2 and J usage is TRBJ2-5, with 14 bases fitting TRBD2. Germline-derived CDR1 and CDR2 are SGHTA and FQGNSA. The CDR3 is 16 residues long. The trim removed 5 bases at V and 4 bases at J, leaving 6 bases unmatched. CDR3 DNA sequence: TGTGCCAGCAGCCGGACTAGCGGGGGGCGGGGAGAGACCCAGTACTTC. It encodes CASSRTSGGRGETQYF.

J is TRBJ1-3 and V is TRBV19; possibly TRBD1 for D (5 bases). V lost 6 bases to trimming and J lost 0 bases, with 9 bases between them. This CDR3 is 14 amino acids long. Germline V gene data show CDR1 as LNHDA and CDR2 as SQIVND (reference sequence). The CDR3 nucleotides read TGTGCCAGTAGGGACAAGAGCTCTGGAAACACCATATATTTT. Translation gives CASRDKSSGNTIYF.

The CDR3 reads CASSWGLSNEQFF. The CDR3 nucleotides read TGTGCCAGCAGCTGGGGACTATCCAATGAGCAGTTCTTC. The V gene is TRBV7-2, the J gene TRBJ2-1; TRBD2 matches 7 bases. The CDR3 has 13 residues. The germline CDR1 and CDR2 sequences are SGHTA and FQGNSA. V was pared by 4 bases and J by 6 bases, with 3 bases of the junction left unmatched.

The chain employs TRBV6-5 and TRBJ2-2; the match to TRBD2 covers 7 bases. CDR1 and CDR2 from the germline V gene are MNHEY and SVGAGI. The V and J ends lost 6 bases and 3 bases, in that order; junction bases with no gene match: 4. CDR3 size: 14 residues. The CDR3 loop is CASRRGGDTGELFF. In DNA form, the CDR3 reads TGTGCCAGCAGGAGGGGAGGGGACACCGGGGAGCTGTTTTTT.

This clone was recorded only once. V usage is TRBV19 and J usage is TRBJ1-6; TRBD1 is a possible D gene (5 bases). This CDR3 contains 15 residues. Germline lookup yields CDR1 LNHDA and CDR2 SQIVND (reference sequence). V was cut by 0 bases and J by 5 bases, with 8 bases left in between. CDR3 region: CASSIDPGNNSPLHF. The CDR3 region has the DNA TGTGCCAGTAGTATAGATCCAGGGAATAATTCACCCCTCCACTTT.

This clone was observed once. V usage is TRBV27 and J usage is TRBJ2-7, with a possible D match to TRBD2 (6 bases). V lost 1 base and J 2 bases, leaving 9 bases between the germline ends. Germline V gene sequence: CDR1 MNHEY, CDR2 SMNVEV (reference sequence). The CDR3 is made up of 14 amino acids. The CDR3 sequence is CASSLYGGAYEQYF. DNA of the CDR3: TGTGCCAGCAGTTTATACGGGGGAGCCTACGAGCAGTACTTC.

The gene calls are TRBV5-1 and TRBJ1-6, with a tentative D call TRBD1 (6 bases). Germline V gives CDR1 SGHRS, CDR2 YFSETQ. V gave up 2 bases and J gave up 8 bases, with 14 bases separating them. The CDR3 contains 15 residues. CDR3 sequence: CASSLTGLSDSPLHF. The CDR3 nucleotides are TGCGCCAGCAGCTTAACAGGGCTTAGTGATTCACCCCTCCACTTT.

The chain has TRBV7-9 and TRBJ2-3, with unresolved D. The CDR3 length is 12 residues. The V and J ends lost 5 bases and 1 base respectively, with 4 bases between them. CDR1 SEHNR and CDR2 FQNEAQ come from the germline V gene (reference sequence). CDR3 DNA sequence: TGTGCCAGCAGCCCAGGCACAGATACGCAGTATTTT. As protein: CASSPGTDTQYF.

The V call is TRBV5-1, the J call TRBJ1-1; D gene uncertain. CDR3 length: 13 amino acids. Looked up from germline, CDR1 is SGHRS and CDR2 is YFSETQ. V gave up 2 bases and J gave up 6 bases, with 11 bases separating them. The CDR3 sequence: CASSLIGESEAFF. The DNA of the CDR3 is TGCGCCAGCAGCTTAATAGGAGAGTCTGAAGCTTTCTTT.

This clone was detected once. J is TRBJ2-5 and V is TRBV7-9, with TRBD1 identical over 11 bases. The CDR3 is 15 residues long. Germline V gene data show CDR1 as SEHNR and CDR2 as FQNEAQ (reference sequence). J gave up 5 bases and V 4 bases, and 6 bases lay outside the gene matches. CDR3 nucleotide sequence: TGTGCCAGCAGCTACACGGGACAGGGGGTTGAGACCCAGTACTTC. Translating it yields CASSYTGQGVETQYF. Supplemented by reference TRBV7-9 and TRBJ2-5, the full variable domain reads DTGVSQNPRHKITKRGQNVTFRCDPISEHNRLYWYRQTLGQGPEFLTYFQNEAQLEKSRLLSDRFSAERPKGSFSTLEIQRTEQGDSAMYLCASSYTGQGVETQYFGPGTRLLVL.

This sequence joins TRBV28 and TRBJ1-5; the match to TRBD1 covers 9 bases. CDR1 is MDHEN and CDR2 is SYDVKM in the germline V gene. Unmatched junction bases numbered 11, after V lost 6 bases and J lost 2 bases. The CDR3 length is 17 residues. This chain's CDR3 is CASRGGQGMWGNQPQHF. The DNA for the CDR3 is TGTGCCAGCAGAGGAGGACAGGGGATGTGGGGCAATCAGCCCCAGCATTTT.